This T cell receptor beta chain was observed in a study of T cell responses to AZD1222 COVID-19 vaccine. The protocol was immunoSEQ multiplex PCR, while the TCRdb copy is restricted to in-frame clones and leaves out a portion. Among about 150,000 clones listed, 85% to 95% were seen once. Note on this clone: Its target is unknown.

Study-level results: Clonal diversity was possibly underestimated, and white British individuals and females predominated among donors. Reports indicate that nearly half of spike-specific TCRs are directed at unmutated variant regions.

This TCR came from an adult in good health. The material was peripheral blood, obtained on day 0 of AZD1222 vaccination.

The DNA for the CDR3 is TGTGCCAGCAGCTTGGGGCAGGGGAGACGTGGCTACACCTTC. Translating it yields CASSLGQGRRGYTF. J is TRBJ1-2 and V is TRBV5-6, with D perhaps matching TRBD1 (6 bases). V lost 0 bases to trimming and J lost 7 bases, with 13 bases between them. The CDR3 is 14 amino acids. Germline CDR1 SGHDT, CDR2 YYEEEE.